These T cell receptor beta chains were read from a single sample in a study of blood T cell repertoires in COVID-19. TCRdb's copy holds only in-frame clones and misses some; the assay was immunoSEQ multiplex PCR. The sample lists 200,000 to 250,000 clones, over 80% occurring once. Sequencing was performed on peripheral blood. The receptors were sampled from a young man who had recovered from COVID-19. Each CDR3 is given with its conserved first and last residue. A D gene is named only where the DNA matches it firmly. Expanded clones get a size class; other rows say once, few or many, or leave the size out.

v_gene: TRBV5-1
j_gene: TRBJ2-2
abundance: NA
d_gene: TRBD1
CDR3nt: TGCGCCACCAGAACGAAACAGGGGGCGGAAGACACCGGGGAGCTGTTTTTT
CDR3aa: CATRTKQGAEDTGELFF

v_gene: TRBV3-1/TRBV3-2
j_gene: TRBJ1-2
abundance: NA
d_gene: TRBD1
CDR3nt: TGTGCCAGCAGCCTACAGGGGGAATATGGCTACACCTTC
CDR3aa: CASSLQGEYGYTF

v_gene: TRBV12-3/TRBV12-4
j_gene: TRBJ1-2
abundance: NA
d_gene: TRBD1
CDR3nt: TGTGCCAGCGGACAGGGGGACTATGGCTACACCTTC
CDR3aa: CASGQGDYGYTF

v_gene: TRBV9
j_gene: TRBJ2-5
abundance: once
d_gene: TRBD2
CDR3nt: TGTGCCAGCTCCGGACTAGCTTCCCAGACCCAGTACTTC
CDR3aa: CASSGLASQTQYF

v_gene: TRBV27
j_gene: TRBJ1-2
abundance: few
d_gene: TRBD1
CDR3nt: TGTGCCAGCAGCCAGACAGGGGTGCGTGGCTACACCTTC
CDR3aa: CASSQTGVRGYTF

v_gene: TRBV6-5
j_gene: TRBJ2-1
abundance: NA
d_gene: TRBD2
CDR3nt: TGTGCCAGCAGTTACTCACTAGCGGGGGTCAATGAGCAGTTCTTC
CDR3aa: CASSYSLAGVNEQFF

v_gene: TRBV27
j_gene: TRBJ2-1
abundance: NA
d_gene: TRBD2
CDR3nt: TGTGCCAGCCGGACTCTCCTAGCGGGGGGGGCCAATGAGCAGTTCTTC
CDR3aa: CASRTLLAGGANEQFF

v_gene: TRBV5-4
j_gene: TRBJ2-1
abundance: NA
d_gene: NA
CDR3nt: TGTGCCAGCAGCTTTCTTGGCGGGCAGTTCTTC
CDR3aa: CASSFLGGQFF

v_gene: TRBV19
j_gene: TRBJ1-2
abundance: NA
d_gene: TRBD1
CDR3nt: TGTGCCAGCGAGACAGGGGATAGGGATGGCTACACCTTC
CDR3aa: CASETGDRDGYTF

v_gene: TRBV2
j_gene: TRBJ1-5
abundance: NA
d_gene: NA
CDR3nt: TGTGCCAGCAGCGCACAGGGCGGGAGATTACTTCAGCCCCAGCATTTT
CDR3aa: CASSAQGGRLLQPQHF

v_gene: TRBV2
j_gene: TRBJ2-3
abundance: few
d_gene: TRBD2
CDR3nt: TGTGCCAGCAGTGATAGGGTAGCGGGGGGCACAGATACGCAGTATTTT
CDR3aa: CASSDRVAGGTDTQYF

v_gene: TRBV10-1
j_gene: TRBJ2-3
abundance: NA
d_gene: NA
CDR3nt: TGCGCCAGCAGTGAGGTCCGGTCCACAGATACGCAGTATTTT
CDR3aa: CASSEVRSTDTQYF

v_gene: TRBV23-1
j_gene: TRBJ1-5
abundance: few
d_gene: TRBD1
CDR3nt: TGCGCCAGCAGTCCCGGGACAGAAAATCAGCCCCAGCATTTT
CDR3aa: CASSPGTENQPQHF

v_gene: TRBV11-2
j_gene: TRBJ2-1
abundance: NA
d_gene: TRBD2
CDR3nt: TGTGCGACCTCTCGCGGGGGACTAACGGGGGATGAGCAGTTCTTC
CDR3aa: CATSRGGLTGDEQFF

v_gene: TRBV10-2
j_gene: TRBJ1-1
abundance: few
d_gene: NA
CDR3nt: TGCGCCAGCAGTGAACAGGGTTTGGTCACTGAAGCTTTCTTT
CDR3aa: CASSEQGLVTEAFF

v_gene: TRBV5-5
j_gene: TRBJ1-2
abundance: NA
d_gene: NA
CDR3nt: TGTGCCAGCAGCCCGACGGGAAACTATGGCTACACCTTC
CDR3aa: CASSPTGNYGYTF

v_gene: TRBV5-4
j_gene: TRBJ1-1
abundance: NA
d_gene: TRBD1
CDR3nt: TGTGCCAGCAGCTTGGCCCCGACAGGGGATATGAACACTGAAGCTTTCTTT
CDR3aa: CASSLAPTGDMNTEAFF

v_gene: TRBV18
j_gene: TRBJ2-5
abundance: NA
d_gene: TRBD2
CDR3nt: TGTGCCAGCTCACCATGGGGGATTGCGGGGGACCAAGAGACCCAGTACTTC
CDR3aa: CASSPWGIAGDQETQYF